This passage covers 28 T cell receptor beta chains from one sample sequenced in a study of blood T cell repertoires in COVID-19. Some clones are missing from TCRdb's copy, which holds only in-frame ones; the method was immunoSEQ multiplex PCR. The data contain 250,000 to 350,000 clones, approximately 88% of them seen just once; the ten biggest clones take up roughly 1.5%. The sample was peripheral blood. The receptors come from a human donor with COVID-19, enrolled during active disease. The donor label of this sample is uncertain.

The chain couples TRBV7-2 to TRBJ2-5; 7 bases are shared with TRBD2. Losses at the gene ends were 5 bases for V and 11 bases for J; bases not matched to a gene: 11. Germline CDR1 is SGHTA and CDR2 is FQGNSA. The CDR3 consists of 13 residues. In DNA, the CDR3 is TGTGCCAGCAGCCTAGAGCTACTAGCGACTCAGTACTTC. Translating it yields CASSLELLATQYF.

This chain joins TRBV5-5 and TRBJ2-3; 7 bases are a match to TRBD2. V lost 3 bases and J lost 0; bases outside the gene matches: 4. Germline-derived CDR1 and CDR2 are SGHKS and YYEKEE (reference sequence). CDR3 size: 15 residues. CDR3: CASSWGGASTDTQYF. CDR3 nucleotides: TGTGCCAGCAGCTGGGGGGGAGCGAGCACAGATACGCAGTATTTT.

This clone was picked up one time. This sequence joins TRBV3-1 (or the pseudogene TRBV3-2) and TRBJ1-1, with no clear D. CDR3 length: 13 residues. CDR1 LGHDT and CDR2 YNNKEL come from the germline V gene (reference sequence). V was trimmed by 4 bases and J by 5 bases, leaving 11 bases between them. The CDR3 DNA follows: TGTGCCAGCAGCCCACTTTTCCGGACTGAAGCTTTCTTT. This codes for CASSPLFRTEAFF.

The genes are TRBV19 and TRBJ2-1, with 7 bases that match TRBD2. V was pared by 6 bases and J by 9 bases, with 17 bases of the junction left unmatched. This CDR3 contains 16 residues. Germline V gives CDR1 LNHDA, CDR2 SQIVND (reference sequence). The CDR3 DNA reads TGTGCCAGTAGGAAATCATCAGGGTTGCGGGAGACTGAGCAGTTCTTC. Translating gives CASRKSSGLRETEQFF.

The gene calls are TRBV28 and TRBJ2-3; no firm D call. This CDR3 contains 13 residues. Germline V gene data show CDR1 as MDHEN and CDR2 as SYDVKM. The V end lost 3 bases, the J end lost 2 bases, and 6 bases lay between the germline ends. In DNA, the CDR3 is TGTGCCAGCAGTTTGGTGGCCACAGATACGCAGTATTTT. Its translation is CASSLVATDTQYF.

The chain uses TRBV7-2 and TRBJ2-1; D may be TRBD2 (6 bases). This CDR3 region has 15 residues. The V end was cut by 0 bases, the J end by 4 bases, with 10 bases between. Germline loops: CDR1 SGHTA, CDR2 FQGNSA. CDR3 DNA sequence: TGTGCCAGCAGCTTAGCGATAAGCGGGTACAATGAGCAGTTCTTC. Amino acid sequence: CASSLAISGYNEQFF.

The rearrangement links TRBV28 to TRBJ1-4; D is ambiguous. The CDR3 spans 12 residues. Germline V gene sequence: CDR1 MDHEN, CDR2 SYDVKM. V was trimmed by 5 bases and J by 7 bases, leaving 8 bases between them. Written as DNA, the CDR3 is TGTGCCAGCAGTGTAGGAGCTGAAAAACTGTTTTTT. Translating gives CASSVGAEKLFF.

V gene TRBV6-5 combines with J gene TRBJ1-5; D unclear. The CDR3 covers 12 residues. Trimming shortened V by 6 bases and J by 4 bases, and 7 bases separated the two germline ends. Germline-derived CDR1 and CDR2 are MNHEY and SVGAGI. CDR3 sequence reads: CASSQRNQPQHF. In DNA form, the CDR3 reads TGTGCCAGCAGCCAGCGAAATCAGCCCCAGCATTTT.

V usage is TRBV5-4 and J usage is TRBJ2-1; 16 nucleotides line up with TRBD2. The CDR3 is 17 residues long. Germline lookup yields CDR1 SGHNT and CDR2 YYREEE (reference sequence). V shed 4 bases and J 5 bases; nucleotides not matched to a gene: 6. DNA for the CDR3: TGTGCCAGCAGCCTGGGACTAGCGGGAGGGTCGGACAATGAGCAGTTCTTC. Translated, it gives CASSLGLAGGSDNEQFF.

This clone has a handful of counts. The chain links TRBV30 to TRBJ2-2, with TRBD1 as a possible D gene (6 bases). Germline V gene data show CDR1 as GTSNPN and CDR2 as SVGIG (reference sequence). V was shortened by 0 bases and J by 5 bases, with 10 bases between the two germline ends. The CDR3 loop spans 14 amino acids. In DNA form, the CDR3 reads TGTGCCTGGAGTGTAATGAGGGGGACCGGGGAGCTGTTTTTT. Protein product: CAWSVMRGTGELFF.

The chain is built from TRBV19 and TRBJ1-2; D remains unclear. V lost 6 bases, J lost 0 bases, and 14 bases lay in between. Per germline, CDR1 LNHDA and CDR2 SQIVND (reference sequence). This CDR3 has 15 amino acids. The CDR3 spells CASSTEAASNYGYTF. The CDR3 region has the DNA TGTGCCAGTAGCACAGAAGCAGCCTCTAACTATGGCTACACCTTC.

This clone is a singleton in its sample. V usage is TRBV5-3 and J usage is TRBJ1-5; maybe TRBD1 (5 bases). TRBV5-3 is an ORF, with its function uncertain. This CDR3 is 14 amino acids long. V lost 4 bases, J lost 3 bases, and 11 bases lay in between. In DNA, the CDR3 is TGTGCCAGAAGCCGCCTGGGGCCCAATCAGCCCCAGCATTTT. Its translation is CARSRLGPNQPQHF.

The chain joins TRBV7-3 to TRBJ2-2; tentatively, D is TRBD2 (6 bases). There are 17 residues in the CDR3. With 5 bases removed from V and 5 bases from J, the gap between germline ends came to 21 bases. CDR1 and CDR2 (germline): SGHTA, FQGTGA. This CDR3 reads CASSPLTSPQTTGELFF. CDR3 DNA sequence: TGTGCCAGCAGCCCACTTACTAGCCCCCAGACTACCGGGGAGCTGTTTTTT.

This clone was observed once. DNA of the CDR3: TGTGCCAGCAGCTTACCTTACGGGGTGTGGTCCGGGGAGCTGTTTTTT. This codes for CASSLPYGVWSGELFF. The rearrangement joins TRBV5-8 to TRBJ2-2; possibly TRBD2 for D (5 bases). Trimming left V 2 bases short and J 6 bases short, with 17 bases between. Per the germline V gene, CDR1 is SGHTS and CDR2 is YDEGEE. The CDR3 totals 16 residues.

The chain recombines TRBV9 with TRBJ2-2; TRBD2 is a possible D gene (5 bases). CDR1 SGDLS and CDR2 YYNGEE come from the germline V gene. This CDR3 spans 16 amino acids. Trimming removed 0 bases at V and 4 bases at J, with 13 bases between. CDR3 sequence: CASSVAGLSGTGELFF. In nucleotides, the CDR3 is TGTGCCAGCAGCGTAGCGGGGTTATCTGGCACCGGGGAGCTGTTTTTT.

Many counts were recorded for this clone. V usage is TRBV2 and J usage is TRBJ1-5, with TRBD1 as a possible D gene (5 bases). V lost 6 bases to trimming and J lost 6 bases, with 15 bases between them. From germline, CDR1 is SNHLY and CDR2 FYNNEI. The CDR3 runs 14 residues. The CDR3, as DNA: TGTGCCAGCAGGGGGGGACCGGGAGTTCAGCCCCAGCATTTT. It encodes CASRGGPGVQPQHF.

This chain links TRBV2 with TRBJ2-1; 7 bases agree with TRBD2. Trimming removed 8 bases from V and 2 bases from J; junction bases left unmatched: 3. In germline, CDR1 is SNHLY, CDR2 FYNNEI. The CDR3 length is 13 residues. For the CDR3, the DNA is TGTGCCAGCGGGGAGGGGCCCTACAATGAGCAGTTCTTC. Protein: CASGEGPYNEQFF. The full variable domain, its missing parts supplied by reference TRBV2 and TRBJ2-1, is EPEVTQTPSHQVTQMGQEVILRCVPISNHLYFYWYRQILGQKVEFLVSFYNNEISEKSEIFDDQFSVERPDGSNFTLKIRSTKLEDSAMYFCASGEGPYNEQFFGPGTRLTVL.

J is TRBJ1-5 and V is TRBV6-5; 8 bases map to TRBD1. CDR1 is MNHEY, CDR2 SVGAGI, per germline. This CDR3 has 14 residues. The junction had 6 bases not matched to a gene; V was cut back by 6 bases and J by 5 bases. The CDR3 DNA sequence: TGTGCCAGCAGCGGACAGGGTGTCCATCAGCCCCAGCATTTT. Translated: CASSGQGVHQPQHF.

DNA for the CDR3: TGTGCCAGCAGTGAGGCGCCCGGGACAGGGTGGGGCTACACCTTC. Translated, it gives CASSEAPGTGWGYTF. The chain has TRBV6-1 and TRBJ1-2; the match to TRBD1 covers 9 bases. The J segment lost 8 bases and the V segment lost 3 bases, leaving 10 bases of the junction unmatched. Germline values: CDR1 MNHNS, CDR2 SASEGT. CDR3 length: 15 amino acids.

Comments on this clone: A much more abundant neighbour one base away suggests this may be a read error. The chain uses TRBV7-9 and TRBJ2-1, with 9 nucleotides matching TRBD2. Germline assignment: CDR1 SEHNR and CDR2 FQNEAQ (reference sequence). Losses at the gene ends were 3 bases for V and 5 bases for J; bases not matched to a gene: 2. The length of the CDR3 is 14 residues. The CDR3 nucleotides read TGTGCCAGCAGCTTTAGCGGGAGCCACAATGAGCAGTTCTTC. Its translation is CASSFSGSHNEQFF.

The chain carries TRBV12-5 and TRBJ2-1; D might be TRBD2 (5 bases). The CDR3 sequence is 16 residues long. Between the trimmed V and J ends, which lost 0 bases and 4 bases, there was a span of 13 bases. Germline CDR1 LGHNT, CDR2 FRNRAP. The CDR3 spells CASGLVPVRDYNEQFF. CDR3 DNA: TGTGCTAGTGGTTTGGTTCCAGTACGGGATTACAATGAGCAGTTCTTC.

The table lists this clone with a few counts. The chain has TRBV2 and TRBJ1-1; possibly TRBD1 for D (6 bases). V lost 10 bases and J 1 base, leaving 16 bases between the germline ends. Germline loops: CDR1 SNHLY, CDR2 FYNNEI. This CDR3 contains 14 residues. CDR3 nucleotides: TGTGCCAACCAAAGGGACACCTCGAACACTGAAGCTTTCTTT. It yields the protein CANQRDTSNTEAFF.

In its sample, this clone was seen once. The junction differs from germline at one of its ends, possibly a read error. CDR3 nucleotide sequence: TGTGCCAGCAGCTTAGGGGCCCTCTACGAGCAGTACTTC. The encoded protein is CASSLGALYEQYF. The chain combines TRBV12-3 or TRBV12-4 with TRBJ2-7, with D perhaps TRBD1 (5 bases). There are 13 residues in the CDR3.

The chain recombines TRBV5-1 with TRBJ2-1, with 13 bases identical to TRBD2. In germline, CDR1 is SGHRS, CDR2 YFSETQ. CDR3 length: 15 amino acids. V lost 0 bases, J lost 9 bases, and 3 bases stayed unmatched. CDR3 sequence reads: CASSLALAGGTEQFF. The CDR3 DNA follows: TGCGCCAGCAGCTTGGCACTAGCGGGGGGGACTGAGCAGTTCTTC.

The chain links TRBV19 to TRBJ1-3, with D unresolved. The CDR3 loop spans 14 amino acids. With 3 bases removed from V and 4 bases from J, the gap between germline ends came to 10 bases. Germline CDR1 and CDR2: LNHDA and SQIVND (reference sequence). In DNA form, the CDR3 reads TGTGCCAGTAGTATCCTCGGTCCGGGAAACACCATATATTTT. It specifies CASSILGPGNTIYF.

This chain joins TRBV14 and TRBJ2-2; 13 nucleotides align to TRBD2. The ends lost 4 bases at V and 7 bases at J; junction bases unmatched: 3. Germline V CDR1 and CDR2: SGHDN, FVKESK. The CDR3 is 15 amino acids. CDR3: CASSPRLAGGGELFF. CDR3 bases: TGTGCCAGCAGCCCCAGACTAGCGGGAGGCGGGGAGCTGTTTTTT.

The rearrangement uses TRBV18 and TRBJ2-7; D perhaps matches TRBD2 (6 bases). CDR3 length: 15 amino acids. Trimming shortened V by 3 bases and J by 0 bases, and 12 bases separated the two germline ends. In germline, CDR1 is KGHSH, CDR2 LQKENI. DNA for the CDR3: TGTGCCAGCTCACCTTTCCCTAGCGTCTCCTACGAGCAGTACTTC. Its translation: CASSPFPSVSYEQYF.

The V call is TRBV28, the J call TRBJ1-1; unclear D gene. The CDR3 spans 13 residues. Germline loops: CDR1 MDHEN, CDR2 SYDVKM. V was trimmed by 6 bases and J by 1 base, leaving 9 bases between them. CDR3: CASSLESNTEAFF. The CDR3 DNA is TGTGCCAGCAGCCTAGAGTCGAACACTGAAGCTTTCTTT.